This T cell receptor (beta chain) was found in a study of T cell repertoires in cytomegalovirus infection. Regarding the study as a whole: HLA-C-restricted TCR beta clonotypes specific for CMV led the ex vivo response.

This clonotype was observed a few times. Its specificity is unknown. The CDR3 is 12 residues long. V was pared by 6 bases and J by 8 bases, with 11 bases between. Germline V gene lookup returns CDR1 MNHNS and CDR2 SASEGT. TCRdb independently ran MiXCR on the reads; one entry per CDR3 protein. Of roughly 700,000 distinct CDR3 sequences in the sample, around 35% were seen once. This chain links TRBV6-1 with TRBJ2-1; tentative D call: TRBD1 (5 bases). This sequence originates from a human donor in good health (CMV status not recorded). Some clones in this sample may be carry-over from other donors' samples. The sample consisted of cultured PBMCs, taken from culture after CMV antigen stimulation. CDR3 nucleotide sequence: TGTGCCAGCAGAAAAGGGGTGCATGAGCAGTTCTTC. Its translation: CASRKGVHEQFF.